The sequence of this TCR beta chain was determined in a study of blood T cells in healthy people across ages. V was trimmed by 1 base and J by 0 bases, leaving 11 bases between them. Germline CDR1 reads SQVTM; CDR2 reads ANQGSEA. This CDR3 has 15 amino acids. PCR was performed a second time for about 6 to 11 cycles using a sample-barcoded 5' primer and a J-beta primer mix. A single record per CDR3 protein comes from TCRdb applying MiXCR to the 5' RACE reads. The table shows 650,000 or so distinct CDR3 sequences, with roughly half occurring only once. This clonotype was counted many times. The receptor comes from a woman aged 80 or over in good health. The chain carries TRBV29-1 and TRBJ2-3; unclear D gene. Sequencing was carried out using blood. Here the CDR3 DNA reads TGCAGCGTTGAAGGAGCCCAGCCGAGCACAGATACGCAGTATTTT. It is translated as CSVEGAQPSTDTQYF.